The 29 T cell receptor beta chains in this list originate from one sample, sequenced in a study of chronic HIV infection and antiretroviral therapy. TCRdb fed the 5' RACE reads into MiXCR, producing one record per CDR3 protein. The repertoire holds fewer than 40,000 distinct CDR3 sequences, with approximately 7.4% as singletons. Sequencing input: peripheral blood. These receptors all come from an adult who had HIV and had not received antiretroviral therapy, or was an uninfected healthy control (not recorded which).

This clonotype occurred many times. The gene calls are TRBV29-1 and TRBJ2-5; 7 nucleotides match TRBD2. The germline V gene encodes CDR1 SQVTM and CDR2 ANQGSEA. The length of the CDR3 is 12 residues. V gave up 7 bases and J gave up 5 bases; unmatched junction bases: 7. The CDR3 region has the DNA TGCAGCGGGGCTAGCGGAAAGGAGACCCAGTACTTC. Encoded protein: CSGASGKETQYF.

The rearrangement uses TRBV2 and TRBJ1-2, with TRBD1 identical over 9 bases. CDR1 and CDR2 from the germline V gene are SNHLY and FYNNEI. With V trimmed by 8 bases and J by 5 bases, 9 bases remained unmatched. The length of the CDR3 is 14 residues. CDR3 in amino acids: CASPGTGQQYGYTF. For the CDR3, the DNA is TGTGCCAGCCCTGGGACAGGGCAACAATATGGCTACACCTTC.

The chain links TRBV15 to TRBJ2-5; D unresolved. Trimming took 0 bases from V and 3 from J, leaving 5 bases between them. This CDR3 has 13 amino acids. The germline V gene encodes CDR1 LNHNV and CDR2 YYDKDF (reference sequence). DNA of the CDR3: TGTGCCACCAGCAGAGACCCGAAAGAGACCCAGTACTTC. Its translation is CATSRDPKETQYF.

The chain carries TRBV5-1 and TRBJ2-7; D might be TRBD1 or TRBD2, each matching 6 bases. CDR1 and CDR2 from the germline V gene are SGHRS and YFSETQ. CDR3 length: 14 amino acids. V dropped 3 bases and J dropped 5 bases, with 15 bases sitting between them. CDR3 region: CASSWGAGTNEQYF. The DNA for the CDR3 is TGCGCCAGCAGCTGGGGGGCAGGAACGAACGAGCAGTACTTC.

In this sample, this clonotype turned up many times. The J gene is TRBJ1-2, the V gene TRBV28; D ambiguous. V lost 2 bases, J lost 7 bases, and 11 bases lay in between. This CDR3 contains 13 residues. CDR1 and CDR2 (germline): MDHEN, SYDVKM. This CDR3 reads CASSLAEVRGYTF. The CDR3 nucleotides are TGTGCCAGCAGTTTAGCGGAGGTTCGTGGCTACACCTTC.

This clonotype was seen more than once but under ten times. This sequence joins TRBV27 and TRBJ1-1, with D hard to call. Germline CDR1 is MNHEY and CDR2 is SMNVEV (reference sequence). The V end was cut by 0 bases, the J end by 1 base, with 6 bases between. The CDR3 length is 14 residues. The DNA for the CDR3 is TGTGCCAGCAGTTTATCGTCCCAGAACACTGAAGCTTTCTTT. Its protein product is CASSLSSQNTEAFF.

In its sample, this clonotype was seen a few times. CDR3 bases: TGCGCCAGCAGCTTGGAAAGGGGGGCTGAAGCTTTCTTT. It codes for CASSLERGAEAFF. This rearrangement joins TRBV5-1 to TRBJ1-1, with D possibly matching TRBD1 (6 bases). This CDR3 is 13 amino acids long. V shed 0 bases and J shed 6 bases, with 9 bases lying between them. Germline values: CDR1 SGHRS, CDR2 YFSETQ.

This clonotype was seen repeatedly, ten times or more. This rearrangement joins TRBV28 to TRBJ2-1, with D unclear. The CDR3 runs 13 residues. The V and J ends lost 5 bases and 7 bases respectively, with 12 bases between them. The germline V gene encodes CDR1 MDHEN and CDR2 SYDVKM. The CDR3 sequence is CASSGGSINEQFF. The CDR3 nucleotides read TGTGCCAGCAGTGGCGGATCCATAAATGAGCAGTTCTTC. The variable domain in full, completed from reference TRBV28 and TRBJ2-1, reads DVKVTQSSRYLVKRTGEKVFLECVQDMDHENMFWYRQDPGLGLRLIYFSYDVKMKEKGDIPEGYSVSREKKERFSLILESASTNQTSMYLCASSGGSINEQFFGPGTRLTVL.

The rearrangement links TRBV4-1 to TRBJ1-1; D ambiguous. The CDR3 has 14 amino acids. CDR1 and CDR2 (germline): MGHRA, YSYEKL. Trimming removed 2 bases from V and 0 bases from J, with 7 bases in between. The CDR3 nucleotides are TGCGCCAGCAGCCAAATACCAATGAACACTGAAGCTTTCTTT. Protein product: CASSQIPMNTEAFF.

This clonotype was recorded at least ten times. The rearrangement links TRBV9 to TRBJ2-3, with TRBD1 identical over 8 bases. Germline assignment: CDR1 SGDLS and CDR2 YYNGEE. The CDR3 has 14 residues. V trimming: 3 bases; J trimming: 2 bases; junction bases outside the gene matches: 2. The CDR3 protein is CASSGDRSTDTQYF. The CDR3 coding sequence is TGTGCCAGCAGCGGGGACAGGTCCACAGATACGCAGTATTTT. Full variable domain (rest looked up from reference TRBV9 and TRBJ2-3): DSGVTQTPKHLITATGQRVTLRCSPRSGDLSVYWYQQSLDQGLQFLIQYYNGEERAKGNILERFSAQQFPDLHSELNLSSLELGDSALYFCASSGDRSTDTQYFGPGTRLTVL.

In its sample, this clonotype was seen many times. This chain joins TRBV18 and TRBJ2-7; maybe TRBD1 (5 bases). The CDR3 extends over 14 amino acids. Germline V gene sequence: CDR1 KGHSH, CDR2 LQKENI. Between the trimmed V and J ends, which lost 3 bases and 2 bases, there was a span of 11 bases. The CDR3 nucleotides read TGTGCCAGCTCACCCACAGCAGGGCCCTACGAGCAGTACTTC. This sequence encodes CASSPTAGPYEQYF.

There are many counts of this clonotype. The chain uses TRBV29-1 and TRBJ2-1, with TRBD2 matching over 14 bases. Germline CDR1 reads SQVTM; CDR2 reads ANQGSEA. The CDR3 runs to 13 residues. V was clipped by 4 bases and J by 9 bases; unmatched bases: 2. The CDR3 DNA reads TGCAGCGTTGTGACTAGCGGGAGGGGTGAGCAGTTCTTC. Translation gives CSVVTSGRGEQFF.

This clonotype appeared a few times. The rearrangement joins TRBV7-9 to TRBJ1-1; D possibly corresponds to TRBD1 (6 bases). Between the trimmed V and J ends, which lost 6 bases and 1 base, there was a span of 15 bases. Looked up from germline, CDR1 is SEHNR and CDR2 is FQNEAQ (reference sequence). CDR3 length: 15 amino acids. The CDR3 spells CASRRLDRENTEAFF. As DNA, the CDR3 is TGTGCCAGCAGACGTTTGGACAGAGAGAACACTGAAGCTTTCTTT.

The chain carries TRBV3-1 and TRBJ2-7; D is undetermined. Germline-derived CDR1 and CDR2 are LGHDT and YNNKEL (reference sequence). The CDR3 runs to 11 residues. The ends were cut back, 3 bases at V and 5 bases at J, with 5 bases in the middle. The CDR3 coding sequence is TGTGCCAGCAGCCAGTCCAACGAGCAGTACTTC. Translation gives CASSQSNEQYF.

This clonotype was picked up many times. The chain has TRBV10-3 and TRBJ2-3, with D uncertain. Germline V gene data show CDR1 as ENHRY and CDR2 as SYGVKD. The CDR3 is 13 amino acids. V lost 0 bases and J lost 6, with 7 bases in between. DNA for the CDR3: TGTGCCATCAGTGAGTCCCGCGAGGATACGCAGTATTTT. Translated: CAISESREDTQYF.

The chain has TRBV29-1 and TRBJ2-3, with TRBD2 matching 10 bases. This CDR3 is 15 amino acids long. Germline loops: CDR1 SQVTM, CDR2 ANQGSEA. V lost 3 bases to trimming and J lost 4 bases; unmatched junction nucleotides: 7. CDR3: CSVDFASGSADTQYF. The CDR3 coding sequence is TGCAGCGTTGATTTTGCTAGCGGGAGTGCAGATACGCAGTATTTT.

This clonotype came up a few times. This chain connects TRBV28 to TRBJ2-4; TRBD1 might be the D (6 bases). V was trimmed by 1 base and J by 7 bases, leaving 14 bases between them. The CDR3 runs to 15 residues. Germline loops: CDR1 MDHEN, CDR2 SYDVKM. In nucleotides, the CDR3 is TGTGCCAGCAGTTTATACGGCAGGGGTAACAACATTCAGTACTTC. Protein product: CASSLYGRGNNIQYF.

This clonotype has ten or more counts. This rearrangement joins TRBV2 to TRBJ2-5; D possibly uses TRBD1 or TRBD2 (5 bases each). The V end was cut by 8 bases, the J end by 5 bases, with 15 bases between. The germline V gene encodes CDR1 SNHLY and CDR2 FYNNEI. This CDR3 comprises 13 residues. The CDR3 sequence: CASGDGVVETQYF. The CDR3 DNA is TGTGCCAGCGGGGACGGCGTAGTGGAGACCCAGTACTTC.

On this clonotype: Given a much more abundant clone one base away, this may be a read error. CDR3 loop: CSVVTGDSGNTVYF. In nucleotides, the CDR3 is TGCAGCGTTGTAACAGGAGACTCTGGAAACACCGTATATTTT. The chain employs TRBV29-1 and TRBJ1-3, with D perhaps TRBD1 (5 bases). There are 14 residues in the CDR3. Germline V gene lookup returns CDR1 SQVTM and CDR2 ANQGSEA. The full variable domain, completed using reference TRBV29-1 and TRBJ1-3, is SAVISQKPSRDICQRGTSLTIQCQVDSQVTMMFWYRQQPGQSLTLIATANQGSEATYESGFVIDKFPISRPNLTFSTLTVSNMSPEDSSIYLCSVVTGDSGNTVYFGEGSWLTVV.

V gene TRBV28 combines with J gene TRBJ1-1; 9 bases align to TRBD1. Per the germline V gene, CDR1 is MDHEN and CDR2 is SYDVKM. The junction had 7 bases not matched to a gene; V was cut back by 6 bases and J by 5 bases. The CDR3 is 14 amino acids. The CDR3 DNA sequence: TGTGCCAGCAGCTATACAGGGGGCAGGACTGAAGCTTTCTTT. It encodes CASSYTGGRTEAFF.

This clonotype came up a few times. The rearrangement joins TRBV10-3 to TRBJ2-7; D not resolved. Between the trimmed V and J ends, which lost 5 bases and 6 bases, there was a span of 11 bases. Germline V CDR1 and CDR2: ENHRY, SYGVKD. This CDR3 is 12 amino acids long. CDR3 protein: CAISSVVGEQYF. The CDR3 DNA sequence: TGTGCCATCAGTTCGGTGGTGGGCGAGCAGTACTTC.

The chain joins TRBV4-3 to TRBJ1-4, with 11 bases matching TRBD1. The V gene's germline CDR1 is LGHNA and CDR2 YSLEER. This CDR3 has 16 residues. V dropped 2 bases and J dropped 11; count of bases not matched to a gene: 10. The CDR3 sequence is CASSQFHGQGAGKLFF. In DNA, the CDR3 is TGCGCCAGCAGCCAATTCCATGGACAGGGGGCAGGCAAACTGTTTTTT.

This clonotype has at least ten counts. The chain carries TRBV7-2 and TRBJ2-5; 10 positions agree with TRBD2. CDR1 is SGHTA, CDR2 FQGNSA, per germline. The CDR3 runs to 16 residues. J lost 4 bases, V lost 5 bases, and 10 bases had no gene match. The CDR3 protein is CASSPGLAGGSETQYF. DNA of the CDR3: TGTGCCAGCAGCCCTGGGTTAGCGGGAGGCTCAGAGACCCAGTACTTC. The variable domain in full, completed from reference TRBV7-2 and TRBJ2-5, reads GAGVSQSPSNKVTEKGKDVELRCDPISGHTALYWYRQSLGQGLEFLIYFQGNSAPDKSGLPSDRFSAERTGGSVSTLTIQRTQQEDSAVYLCASSPGLAGGSETQYFGPGTRLLVL.

This clonotype was counted a few times. The chain has TRBV7-2 and TRBJ1-1; D is uncertain. There are 12 residues in the CDR3. V dropped 2 bases and J dropped 4 bases, with 5 bases sitting between them. Germline CDR1 and CDR2: SGHTA and FQGNSA. The CDR3 coding sequence is TGTGCCAGCAGCTTAAAAGTCACTGAAGCTTTCTTT. It translates to CASSLKVTEAFF.

This clonotype was recorded a few times. This chain connects TRBV14 to TRBJ2-2; D possibly corresponds to TRBD2 (5 bases). CDR3 length: 18 amino acids. V was clipped by 0 bases and J by 4 bases, with 18 bases between them. Germline lookup yields CDR1 SGHDN and CDR2 FVKESK. The CDR3 spells CASSQDTLRGRSTGELFF. In DNA, the CDR3 is TGTGCCAGCAGCCAAGATACTTTACGAGGGCGGAGCACCGGGGAGCTGTTTTTT.

In this sample, this clonotype turned up a few times. This may arise from a read error, as a much more abundant clone is one base away. The V and J genes are TRBV28 and TRBJ1-1; no firm D call. This CDR3 is 13 amino acids long. Looked up from germline, CDR1 is MDHEN and CDR2 is SYDVKM. The CDR3 region is CASMVALNTETFF. As DNA, the CDR3 is TGTGCCAGCATGGTGGCGTTGAACACTGAAACTTTCTTT. Full variable domain (rest looked up from reference TRBV28 and TRBJ1-1): DVKVTQSSRYLVKRTGEKVFLECVQDMDHENMFWYRQDPGLGLRLIYFSYDVKMKEKGDIPEGYSVSREKKERFSLILESASTNQTSMYLCASMVALNTETFFGQGTRLTVV.

This clonotype was detected ten times or more. V gene TRBV28 combines with J gene TRBJ2-1, with TRBD2 as a possible D gene (6 bases). The CDR3 covers 12 residues. V lost 2 bases, J lost 10 bases, and 9 bases lay in between. Germline V gene data show CDR1 as MDHEN and CDR2 as SYDVKM. CDR3 residues: CASSLRRGEQFF. DNA for the CDR3: TGTGCCAGCAGTTTAAGGAGGGGCGAGCAGTTCTTC.

The genes are TRBV29-1 and TRBJ2-3; 7 positions agree with TRBD1. The CDR3 covers 14 residues. The V gene's germline CDR1 is SQVTM and CDR2 ANQGSEA. The V segment lost 5 bases and the J segment 2 bases; nucleotides outside the gene matches: 7. This chain's CDR3 is CSVLGDSNTDTQYF. The CDR3 DNA reads TGCAGCGTTCTGGGGGACAGCAACACAGATACGCAGTATTTT.

This clonotype was counted at least ten times. V usage is TRBV20-1 and J usage is TRBJ1-6; 7 bases line up with TRBD1. Germline V CDR1 and CDR2: DFQATT, SNEGSKA (reference sequence). The CDR3 contains 15 residues. Trimming cost V 5 bases and J 7 bases; bases outside gene matches: 11. Here the CDR3 reads CSARQGSVLNSPLHF. The CDR3 DNA sequence: TGCAGTGCTCGACAGGGCTCAGTCTTAAATTCACCCCTCCACTTT.